This TCR beta chain is from a study of blood T cells in healthy people across ages. The study, taken as a whole, reports: A strong correlation between TCR beta diversity and naive T cell percentage was seen. Versus aged donors, long-lived donors had higher diversity and more naive CD4+ cells. Older age went with lower TCR beta diversity per million T cells, in a roughly linear way.

Total RNA was isolated from each sample in quantities of at least 5 micrograms. The use of a sample-barcoded 5' primer and a J-beta primer mix characterized a second PCR of roughly 7 to 11 cycles. TCRdb independently ran MiXCR on the 5' RACE reads; one entry per CDR3 protein. The sample includes around 1.7 million distinct CDR3 sequences, roughly 27% of them seen just once. On this clonotype itself: Antigen: not known.

The receptor was derived from a woman between 25 and 40 years old in good health. Sequencing was performed on blood.

The CDR3 nucleotides read TGCGCCAGCAGCCAAGACGGCCTGGGCACAGATACGCAGTATTTT. Its protein is CASSQDGLGTDTQYF. This chain joins TRBV4-1 and TRBJ2-3; D remains ambiguous. The V end lost 0 bases, the J end lost 1 base, and 8 bases lay between the germline ends. This CDR3 contains 15 residues. In germline, CDR1 is MGHRA, CDR2 YSYEKL.